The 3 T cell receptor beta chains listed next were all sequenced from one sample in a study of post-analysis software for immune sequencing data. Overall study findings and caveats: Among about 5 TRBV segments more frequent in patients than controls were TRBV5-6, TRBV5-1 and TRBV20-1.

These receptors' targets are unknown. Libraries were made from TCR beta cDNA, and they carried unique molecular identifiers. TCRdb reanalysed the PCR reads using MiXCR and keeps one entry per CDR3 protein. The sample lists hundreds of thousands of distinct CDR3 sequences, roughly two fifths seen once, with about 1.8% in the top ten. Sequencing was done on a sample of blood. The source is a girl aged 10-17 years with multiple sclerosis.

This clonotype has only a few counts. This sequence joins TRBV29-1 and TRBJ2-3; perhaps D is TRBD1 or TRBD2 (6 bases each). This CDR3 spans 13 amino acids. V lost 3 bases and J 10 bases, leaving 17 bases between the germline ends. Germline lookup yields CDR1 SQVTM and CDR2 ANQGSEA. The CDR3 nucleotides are TGCAGCGTTGACTATGACAGGAGGGAGGCGCAGTATTTT. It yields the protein CSVDYDRREAQYF.

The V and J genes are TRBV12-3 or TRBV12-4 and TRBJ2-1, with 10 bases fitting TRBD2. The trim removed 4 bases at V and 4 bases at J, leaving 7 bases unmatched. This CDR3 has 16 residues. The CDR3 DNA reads TGTGCCAGCAGTTCAGACCCGGGACTAGCGTACAATGAGCAGTTCTTC. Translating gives CASSSDPGLAYNEQFF.

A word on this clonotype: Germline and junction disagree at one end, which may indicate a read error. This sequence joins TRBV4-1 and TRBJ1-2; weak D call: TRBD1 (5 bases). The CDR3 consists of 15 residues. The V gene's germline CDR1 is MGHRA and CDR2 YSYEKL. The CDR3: CASSQEYQGDYGYTF. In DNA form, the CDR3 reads TGCGCCAGCAGTCAAGAGTACCAGGGAGACTATGGCTACACCTTC.